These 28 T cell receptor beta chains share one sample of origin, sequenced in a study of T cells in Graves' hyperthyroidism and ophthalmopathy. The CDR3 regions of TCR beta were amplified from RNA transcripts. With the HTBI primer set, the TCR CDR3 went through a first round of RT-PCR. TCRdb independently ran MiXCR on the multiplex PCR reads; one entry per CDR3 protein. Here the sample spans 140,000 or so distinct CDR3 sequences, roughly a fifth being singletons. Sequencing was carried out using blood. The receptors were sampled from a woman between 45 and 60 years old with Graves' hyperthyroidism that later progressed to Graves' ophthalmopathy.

CDR3 in amino acids: CASSTGQGLQPQHF. The CDR3 nucleotides read TGTGCCAGCAGTACAGGGCAGGGGCTTCAGCCCCAGCATTTT. The chain couples TRBV12-3 or TRBV12-4 to TRBJ1-5; TRBD1 might be the D (6 bases). The CDR3 runs 14 residues. Trimming took 5 bases from V and 6 from J, leaving 14 bases between them.

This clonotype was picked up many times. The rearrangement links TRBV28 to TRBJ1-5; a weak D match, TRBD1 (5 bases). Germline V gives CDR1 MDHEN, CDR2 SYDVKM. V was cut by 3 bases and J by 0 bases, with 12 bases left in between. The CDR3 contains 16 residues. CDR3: CASSFAKGNSNQPQHF. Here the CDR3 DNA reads TGTGCCAGCAGTTTTGCGAAGGGGAATAGCAATCAGCCCCAGCATTTT. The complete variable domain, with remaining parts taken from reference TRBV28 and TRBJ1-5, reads DVKVTQSSRYLVKRTGEKVFLECVQDMDHENMFWYRQDPGLGLRLIYFSYDVKMKEKGDIPEGYSVSREKKERFSLILESASTNQTSMYLCASSFAKGNSNQPQHFGDGTRLSIL.

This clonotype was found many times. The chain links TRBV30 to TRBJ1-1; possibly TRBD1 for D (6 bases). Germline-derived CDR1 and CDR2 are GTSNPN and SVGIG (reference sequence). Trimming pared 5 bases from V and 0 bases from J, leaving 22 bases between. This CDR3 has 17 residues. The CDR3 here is CAWLRGRGDNLNTEAFF. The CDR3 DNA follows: TGTGCCTGGCTCCGGGGCAGGGGAGACAATCTGAACACTGAAGCTTTCTTT.

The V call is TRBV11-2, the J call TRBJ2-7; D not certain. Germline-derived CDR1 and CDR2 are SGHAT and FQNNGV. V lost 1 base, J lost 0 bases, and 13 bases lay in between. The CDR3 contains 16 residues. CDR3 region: CASSLVWTRSSYEQYF. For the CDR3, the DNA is TGTGCCAGCAGCTTAGTGTGGACCAGGAGCTCCTACGAGCAGTACTTC.

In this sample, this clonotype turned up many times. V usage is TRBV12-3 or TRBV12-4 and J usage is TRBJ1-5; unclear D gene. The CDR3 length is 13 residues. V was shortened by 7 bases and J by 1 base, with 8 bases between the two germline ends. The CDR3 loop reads CASTPDSNQPQHF. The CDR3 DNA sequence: TGTGCCAGCACCCCGGACAGCAATCAGCCCCAGCATTTT.

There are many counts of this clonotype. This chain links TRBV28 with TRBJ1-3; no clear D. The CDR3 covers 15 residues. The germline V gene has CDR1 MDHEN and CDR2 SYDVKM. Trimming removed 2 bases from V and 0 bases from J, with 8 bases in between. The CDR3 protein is CASSLPGPSGNTIYF. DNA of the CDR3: TGTGCCAGCAGTTTACCTGGACCCTCTGGAAACACCATATATTTT.

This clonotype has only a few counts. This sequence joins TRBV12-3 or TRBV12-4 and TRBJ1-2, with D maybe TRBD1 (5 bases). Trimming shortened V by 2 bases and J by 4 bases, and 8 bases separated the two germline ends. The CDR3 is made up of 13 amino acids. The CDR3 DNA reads TGTGCCAGCAGTTTAAAAGGGACCTATGGCTACACCTTC. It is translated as CASSLKGTYGYTF.

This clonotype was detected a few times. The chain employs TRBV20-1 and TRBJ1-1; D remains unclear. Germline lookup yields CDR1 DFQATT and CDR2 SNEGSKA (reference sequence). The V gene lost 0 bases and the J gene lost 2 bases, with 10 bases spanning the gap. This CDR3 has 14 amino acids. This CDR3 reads CSARDLTHNTEAFF. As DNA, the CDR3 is TGCAGTGCTAGAGATTTGACACATAACACTGAAGCTTTCTTT.

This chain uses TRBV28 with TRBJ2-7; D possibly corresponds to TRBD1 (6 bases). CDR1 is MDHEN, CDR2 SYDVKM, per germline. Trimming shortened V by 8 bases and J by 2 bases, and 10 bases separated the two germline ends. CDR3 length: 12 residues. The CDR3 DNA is TGTGCCAGCGTTGACAGGACCTACGAGCAGTACTTC. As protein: CASVDRTYEQYF.

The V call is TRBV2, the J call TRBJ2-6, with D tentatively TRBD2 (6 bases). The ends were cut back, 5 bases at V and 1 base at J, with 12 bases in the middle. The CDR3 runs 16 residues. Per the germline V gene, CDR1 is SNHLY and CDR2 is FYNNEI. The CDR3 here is CASSRFGGSGANVLTF. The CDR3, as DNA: TGTGCCAGCAGTCGGTTCGGAGGGTCTGGGGCCAACGTCCTGACTTTC. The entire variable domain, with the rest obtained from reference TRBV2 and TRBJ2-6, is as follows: EPEVTQTPSHQVTQMGQEVILRCVPISNHLYFYWYRQILGQKVEFLVSFYNNEISEKSEIFDDQFSVERPDGSNFTLKIRSTKLEDSAMYFCASSRFGGSGANVLTFGAGSRLTVL.

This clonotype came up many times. The CDR3 DNA reads TGCGCCAGCAGCTTGATGAGCTCCTACAATGAGCAGTTCTTC. It specifies CASSLMSSYNEQFF. This rearrangement joins TRBV5-1 to TRBJ2-1, with unresolved D. The ends were cut back, 1 base at V and 0 bases at J, with 5 bases in the middle. The CDR3 consists of 14 residues. CDR1 is SGHRS and CDR2 is YFSETQ in the germline V gene.

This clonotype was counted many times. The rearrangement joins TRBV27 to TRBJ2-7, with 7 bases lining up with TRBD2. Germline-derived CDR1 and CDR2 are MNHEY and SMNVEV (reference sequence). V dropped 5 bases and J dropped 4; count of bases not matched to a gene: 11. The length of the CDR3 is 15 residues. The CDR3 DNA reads TGTGCCAGCAGTCCCCAGGCCCAGCGGGATTACGAGCAGTACTTC. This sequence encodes CASSPQAQRDYEQYF.

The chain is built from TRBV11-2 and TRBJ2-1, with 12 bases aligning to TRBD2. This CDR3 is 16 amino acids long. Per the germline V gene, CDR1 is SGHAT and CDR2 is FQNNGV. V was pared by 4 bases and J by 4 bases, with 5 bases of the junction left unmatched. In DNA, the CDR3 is TGTGCCAGCAGCTCAAGACTAGCGGGAGTTTACAATGAGCAGTTCTTC. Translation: CASSSRLAGVYNEQFF.

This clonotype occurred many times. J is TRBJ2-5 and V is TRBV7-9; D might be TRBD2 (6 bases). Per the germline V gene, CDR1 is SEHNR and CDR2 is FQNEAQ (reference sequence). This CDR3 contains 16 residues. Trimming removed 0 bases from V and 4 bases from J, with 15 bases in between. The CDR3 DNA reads TGTGCCAGCAGCTTAGCGGGGTGGGAGGCCCCAGAGACCCAGTACTTC. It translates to CASSLAGWEAPETQYF.

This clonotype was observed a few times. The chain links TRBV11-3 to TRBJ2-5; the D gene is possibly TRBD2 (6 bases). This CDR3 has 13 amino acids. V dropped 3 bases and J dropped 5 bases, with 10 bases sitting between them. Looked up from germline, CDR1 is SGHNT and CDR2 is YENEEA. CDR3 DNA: TGTGCCAGCAGCTTTGCGGGGAGTGAGACCCAGTACTTC. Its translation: CASSFAGSETQYF.

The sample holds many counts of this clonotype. The CDR3 loop reads CASETRGLYNEQFF. The CDR3 DNA reads TGTGCCAGCGAAACCAGGGGGCTCTACAATGAGCAGTTCTTC. The V and J genes are TRBV28 and TRBJ2-1; TRBD1 matches 8 bases. After removal of 8 bases from V and 3 bases from J, the junction contained 6 bases not matched to a gene. The CDR3 totals 14 residues. Germline CDR1 and CDR2: MDHEN and SYDVKM.

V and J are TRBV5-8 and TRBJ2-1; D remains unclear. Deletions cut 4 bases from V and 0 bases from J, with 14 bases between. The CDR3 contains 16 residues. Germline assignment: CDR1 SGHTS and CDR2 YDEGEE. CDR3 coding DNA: TGTGCCAGCAGCGTCCGACCAAGATCCTCCTACAATGAGCAGTTCTTC. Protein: CASSVRPRSSYNEQFF.

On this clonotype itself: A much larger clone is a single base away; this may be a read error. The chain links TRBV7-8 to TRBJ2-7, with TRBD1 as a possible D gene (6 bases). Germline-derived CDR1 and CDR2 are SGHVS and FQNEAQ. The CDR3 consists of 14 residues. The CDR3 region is CAGSLEVRGYEQYF. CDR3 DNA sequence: TGTGCCGGCAGCTTAGAGGTCAGGGGTTACGAGCAGTACTTC.

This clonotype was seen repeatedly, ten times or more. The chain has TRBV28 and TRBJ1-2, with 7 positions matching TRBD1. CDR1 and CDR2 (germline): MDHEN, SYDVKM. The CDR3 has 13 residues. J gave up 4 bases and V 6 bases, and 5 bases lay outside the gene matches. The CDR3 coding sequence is TGTGCCAGCAGGGGTGGACAGGTCTATGGCTACACCTTC. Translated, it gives CASRGGQVYGYTF.

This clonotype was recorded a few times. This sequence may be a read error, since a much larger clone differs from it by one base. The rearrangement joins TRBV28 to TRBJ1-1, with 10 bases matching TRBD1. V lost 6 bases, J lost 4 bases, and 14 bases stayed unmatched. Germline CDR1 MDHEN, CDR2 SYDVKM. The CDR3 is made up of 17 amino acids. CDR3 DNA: TGTGCCAGCAGCCACCTCGGACAGGGGGGGTTAAGCACTGAAGCTTTCTTT. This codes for CASSHLGQGGLSTEAFF.

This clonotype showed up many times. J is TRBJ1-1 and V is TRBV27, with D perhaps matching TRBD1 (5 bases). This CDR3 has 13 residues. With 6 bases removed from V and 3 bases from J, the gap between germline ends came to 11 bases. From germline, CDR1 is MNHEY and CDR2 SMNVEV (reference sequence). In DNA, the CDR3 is TGTGCCAGCAGCACCACCAGGGACACTGAAGCTTTCTTT. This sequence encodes CASSTTRDTEAFF.

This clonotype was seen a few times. The CDR3 is CASSPNLNTEAFF. Here the CDR3 DNA reads TGTGCCAGCAGCCCCAACCTAAACACTGAAGCTTTCTTT. The V call is TRBV6-1, the J call TRBJ1-1, with D unresolved. V was pared by 6 bases and J by 2 bases, with 10 bases between. CDR1 and CDR2 (germline): MNHNS, SASEGT. The length of the CDR3 is 13 residues.

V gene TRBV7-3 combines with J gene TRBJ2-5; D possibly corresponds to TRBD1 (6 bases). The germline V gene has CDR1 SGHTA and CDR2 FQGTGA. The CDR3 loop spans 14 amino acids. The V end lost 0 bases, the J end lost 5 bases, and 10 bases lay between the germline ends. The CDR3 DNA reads TGTGCCAGCAGCTTAACGGGGGCTCGGGAGACCCAGTACTTC. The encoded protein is CASSLTGARETQYF.

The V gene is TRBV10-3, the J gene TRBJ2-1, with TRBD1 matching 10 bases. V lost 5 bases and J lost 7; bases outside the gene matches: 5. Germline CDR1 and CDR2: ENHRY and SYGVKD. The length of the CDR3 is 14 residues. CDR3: CAISSGTGVNEQFF. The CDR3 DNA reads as TGTGCCATCAGTTCCGGGACAGGGGTGAATGAGCAGTTCTTC.

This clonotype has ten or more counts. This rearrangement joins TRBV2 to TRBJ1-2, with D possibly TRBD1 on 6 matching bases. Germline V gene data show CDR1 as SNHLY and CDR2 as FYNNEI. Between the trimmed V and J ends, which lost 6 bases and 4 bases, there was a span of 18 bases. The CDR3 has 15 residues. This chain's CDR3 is CASSPGQSKGYGYTF. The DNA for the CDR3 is TGTGCCAGCAGCCCCGGACAGTCAAAGGGCTATGGCTACACCTTC.

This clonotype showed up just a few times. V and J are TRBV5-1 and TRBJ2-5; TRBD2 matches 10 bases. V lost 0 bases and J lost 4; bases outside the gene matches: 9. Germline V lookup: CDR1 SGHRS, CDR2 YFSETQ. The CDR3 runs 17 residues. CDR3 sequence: CASSLVASGSRGETQYF. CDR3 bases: TGCGCCAGCAGCTTGGTCGCTAGCGGGAGCCGGGGAGAGACCCAGTACTTC.

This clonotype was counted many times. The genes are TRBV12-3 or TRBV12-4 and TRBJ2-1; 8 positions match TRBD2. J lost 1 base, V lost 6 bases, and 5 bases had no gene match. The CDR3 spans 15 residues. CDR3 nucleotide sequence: TGTGCCAGCAGGAAAACTAGCGGTTCCTACAATGAGCAGTTCTTC. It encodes CASRKTSGSYNEQFF.

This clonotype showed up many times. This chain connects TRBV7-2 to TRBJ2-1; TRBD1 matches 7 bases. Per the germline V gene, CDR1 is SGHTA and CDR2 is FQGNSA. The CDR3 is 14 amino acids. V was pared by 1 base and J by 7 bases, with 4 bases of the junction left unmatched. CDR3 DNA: TGTGCCAGCAGCTTAGAGATGGGACAGAATGAGCAGTTCTTC. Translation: CASSLEMGQNEQFF.